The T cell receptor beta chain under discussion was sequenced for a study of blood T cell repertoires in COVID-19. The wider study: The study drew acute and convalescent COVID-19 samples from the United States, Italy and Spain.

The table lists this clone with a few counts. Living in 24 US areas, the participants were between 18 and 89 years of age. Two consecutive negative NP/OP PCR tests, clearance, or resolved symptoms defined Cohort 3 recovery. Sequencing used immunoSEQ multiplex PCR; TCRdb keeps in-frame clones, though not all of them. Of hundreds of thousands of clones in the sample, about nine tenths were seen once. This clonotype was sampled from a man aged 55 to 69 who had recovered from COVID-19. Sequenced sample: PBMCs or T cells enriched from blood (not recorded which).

The CDR3 spells CASSPTDRRNYQPQHF. The CDR3 DNA reads as TGTGCCAGCTCACCCACAGACAGGAGAAACTATCAGCCCCAGCATTTT. The V gene is TRBV18, the J gene TRBJ1-5; TRBD1 is a possible D gene (6 bases). The V gene lost 3 bases and the J gene lost 5 bases, with 17 bases spanning the gap. The CDR3 runs 16 residues. CDR1 and CDR2 from the germline V gene are KGHSH and LQKENI.